This T cell receptor (beta chain) is drawn from a study of shared clonotypes between healthy human individuals. Partitioning of CD4+ cells yielded a CD45RA+ naive subset and a CD45RA-negative memory subset. The CDR3 loop spans 16 amino acids. V lost 7 bases, J lost 0 bases, and 11 bases stayed unmatched. The germline gives CDR1 MDHEN, CDR2 SYDVKM. Sequenced by immunoSEQ multiplex PCR; TCRdb stores in-frame clones only, minus some. The sample yields 2 million to 2.5 million clones, 95% seen once. Sequencing was performed on naive CD4+ T cells sorted from blood. Described subset: CD45RA+ positively selected. The chain combines TRBV28 with TRBJ2-5; 7 bases map to TRBD1. The clonotype comes from a man younger than 30 in good health. As DNA, the CDR3 is TGTGCCAGCACCTCCAAAGGACAGGTATACCAAGAGACCCAGTACTTC. Its translation: CASTSKGQVYQETQYF.